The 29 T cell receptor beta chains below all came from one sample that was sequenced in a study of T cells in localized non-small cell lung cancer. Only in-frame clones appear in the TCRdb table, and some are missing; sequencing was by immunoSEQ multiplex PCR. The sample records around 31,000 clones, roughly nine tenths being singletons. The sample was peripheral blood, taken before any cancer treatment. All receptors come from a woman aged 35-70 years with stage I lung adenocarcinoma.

CDR3 in DNA: TGTGCCAGTAGTTCCGGACAGGGGATCGGTTCACCCCTCCACTTT. Amino acids: CASSSGQGIGSPLHF. The chain couples TRBV19 to TRBJ1-6, with 9 bases that match TRBD1. Germline trimming cut 5 bases from V and 9 bases from J; bases unmatched to any gene: 8. This CDR3 is 15 amino acids long. The germline V gene has CDR1 LNHDA and CDR2 SQIVND (reference sequence).

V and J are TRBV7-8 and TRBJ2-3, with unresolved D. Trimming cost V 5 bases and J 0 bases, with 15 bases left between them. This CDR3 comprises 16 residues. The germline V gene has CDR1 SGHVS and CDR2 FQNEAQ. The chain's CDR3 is CASSRAQHPSTDTQYF. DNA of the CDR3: TGTGCCAGCAGCAGAGCCCAGCACCCTAGCACAGATACGCAGTATTTT.

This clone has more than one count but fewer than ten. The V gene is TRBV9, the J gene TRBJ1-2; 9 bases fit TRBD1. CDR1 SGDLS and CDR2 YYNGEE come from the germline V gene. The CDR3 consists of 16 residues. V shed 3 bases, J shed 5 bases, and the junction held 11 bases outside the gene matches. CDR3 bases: TGTGCCAGCAGCGACCCGACAGGGGGACTACTATATGGCTACACCTTC. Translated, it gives CASSDPTGGLLYGYTF.

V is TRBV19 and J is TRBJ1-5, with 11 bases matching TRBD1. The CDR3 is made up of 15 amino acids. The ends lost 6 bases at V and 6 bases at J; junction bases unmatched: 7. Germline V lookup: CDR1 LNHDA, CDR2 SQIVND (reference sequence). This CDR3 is CASRLGQGGFQPQHF. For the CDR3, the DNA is TGTGCCAGTAGGTTGGGACAGGGGGGTTTTCAGCCCCAGCATTTT.

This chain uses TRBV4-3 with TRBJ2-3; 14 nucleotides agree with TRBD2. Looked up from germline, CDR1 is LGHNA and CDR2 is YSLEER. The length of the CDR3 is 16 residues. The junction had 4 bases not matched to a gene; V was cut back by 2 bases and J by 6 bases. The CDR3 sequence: CASSQRTSGGPDTQYF. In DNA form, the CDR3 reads TGCGCCAGCAGCCAACGGACTAGCGGGGGGCCTGATACGCAGTATTTT.

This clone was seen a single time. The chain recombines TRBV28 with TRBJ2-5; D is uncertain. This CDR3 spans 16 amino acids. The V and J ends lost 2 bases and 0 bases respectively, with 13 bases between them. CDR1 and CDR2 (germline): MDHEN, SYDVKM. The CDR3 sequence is CASSLGRSQYQETQYF. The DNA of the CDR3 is TGTGCCAGCAGTTTAGGGCGATCGCAGTACCAAGAGACCCAGTACTTC.

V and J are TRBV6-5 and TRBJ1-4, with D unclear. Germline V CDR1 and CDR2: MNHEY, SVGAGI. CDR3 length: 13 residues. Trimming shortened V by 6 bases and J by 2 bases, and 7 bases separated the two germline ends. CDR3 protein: CASRSPTNEKLFF. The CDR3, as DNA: TGTGCCAGCAGGAGCCCCACTAATGAAAAACTGTTTTTT.

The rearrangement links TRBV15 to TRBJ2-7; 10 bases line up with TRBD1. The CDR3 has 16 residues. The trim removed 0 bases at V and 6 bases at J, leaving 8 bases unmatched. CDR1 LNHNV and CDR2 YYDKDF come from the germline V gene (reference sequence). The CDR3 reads CATSRESAGTGVEQYF. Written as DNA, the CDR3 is TGTGCCACCAGCAGAGAATCCGCCGGGACAGGGGTCGAGCAGTACTTC.

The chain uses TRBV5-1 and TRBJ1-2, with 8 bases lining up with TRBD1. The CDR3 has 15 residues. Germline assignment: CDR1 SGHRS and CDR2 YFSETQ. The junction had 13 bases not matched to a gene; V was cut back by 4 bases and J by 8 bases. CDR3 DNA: TGCGCCAGCAGCACGGTCGACCTTCAGGGGGCCGGCTACACCTTC. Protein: CASSTVDLQGAGYTF.

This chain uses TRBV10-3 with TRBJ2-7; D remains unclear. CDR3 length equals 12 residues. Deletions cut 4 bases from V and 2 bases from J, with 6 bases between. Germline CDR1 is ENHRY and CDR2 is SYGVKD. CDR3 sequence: CAISVSPYEQYF. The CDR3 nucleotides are TGTGCCATCAGTGTATCACCCTACGAGCAGTACTTC.

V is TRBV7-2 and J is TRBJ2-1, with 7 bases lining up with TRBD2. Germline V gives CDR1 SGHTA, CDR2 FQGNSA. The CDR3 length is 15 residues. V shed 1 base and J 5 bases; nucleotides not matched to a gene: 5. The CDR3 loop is CASSLEGTTHNEQFF. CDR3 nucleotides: TGTGCCAGCAGCTTAGAGGGGACTACCCACAATGAGCAGTTCTTC.

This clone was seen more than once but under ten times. This chain's CDR3 is CASSQEGRVNEKLFF. For the CDR3, the DNA is TGTGCCAGCAGCCAAGAGGGACGGGTTAATGAAAAACTGTTTTTT. This sequence joins TRBV4-2 and TRBJ1-4; D is possibly TRBD1 (5 bases). Germline CDR1 and CDR2: LGHNA and YNFKEQ. The V end lost 0 bases, the J end lost 4 bases, and 9 bases lay between the germline ends. This CDR3 is built from 15 residues.

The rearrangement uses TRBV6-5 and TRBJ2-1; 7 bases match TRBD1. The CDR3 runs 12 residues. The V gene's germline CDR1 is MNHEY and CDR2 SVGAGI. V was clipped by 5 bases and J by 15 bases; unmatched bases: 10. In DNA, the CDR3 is TGTGCCAGCAGTACCCGACAGGGCAAGCCGTTCTTC. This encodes CASSTRQGKPFF.

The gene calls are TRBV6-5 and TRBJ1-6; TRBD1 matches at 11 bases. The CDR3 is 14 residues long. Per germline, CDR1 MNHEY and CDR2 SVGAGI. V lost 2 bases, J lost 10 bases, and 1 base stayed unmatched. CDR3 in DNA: TGTGCCAGCAGTTACGGGACAGGGGGATCACCCCTCCACTTT. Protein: CASSYGTGGSPLHF.

The chain's CDR3 is CASSYTVATIRTEAFF. The CDR3 DNA reads as TGTGCCAGCAGTTATACGGTAGCCACAATTCGCACTGAAGCTTTCTTT. The chain links TRBV21-1 to TRBJ1-1. TRBV21-1 is a listed pseudogene. This CDR3 contains 16 residues.

This chain's CDR3 is CASSEAPSGSYNEQFF. The CDR3 nucleotides read TGTGCCAGCAGTGAAGCTCCTAGCGGGTCCTACAATGAGCAGTTCTTC. V gene TRBV6-1 combines with J gene TRBJ2-1; 8 bases are shared with TRBD2. This CDR3 spans 16 amino acids. Germline V gene lookup returns CDR1 MNHNS and CDR2 SASEGT. J was trimmed by 1 base and V by 0 bases; bases with no gene match: 2.

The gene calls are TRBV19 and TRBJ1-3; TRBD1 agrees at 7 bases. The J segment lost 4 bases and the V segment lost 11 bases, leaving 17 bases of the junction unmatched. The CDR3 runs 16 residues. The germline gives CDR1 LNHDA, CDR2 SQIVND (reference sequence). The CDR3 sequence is CAGDSHSPPLGNTIYF. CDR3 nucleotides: TGTGCCGGGGACAGTCACTCCCCCCCTCTGGGAAACACCATATATTTT.

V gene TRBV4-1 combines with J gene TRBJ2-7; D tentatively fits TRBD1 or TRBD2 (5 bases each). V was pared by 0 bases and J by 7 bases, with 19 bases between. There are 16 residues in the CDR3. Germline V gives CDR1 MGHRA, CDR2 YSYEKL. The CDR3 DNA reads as TGCGCCAGCAGCCAAGAAGGGCAGGACCCTGAGGGGGAGCAGTACTTC. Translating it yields CASSQEGQDPEGEQYF.

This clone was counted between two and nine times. CDR3 DNA: TGTGCCAGCAGTTCCGTCCAGGCAAACTCACCCCTCCACTTT. Residues: CASSSVQANSPLHF. The V gene is TRBV6-6, the J gene TRBJ1-6; D is unclear. The CDR3 sequence is 14 residues long. In germline, CDR1 is MNHNY, CDR2 SVGAGI (reference sequence). Trimming stripped 4 bases from V and 10 bases from J, with 14 bases between.

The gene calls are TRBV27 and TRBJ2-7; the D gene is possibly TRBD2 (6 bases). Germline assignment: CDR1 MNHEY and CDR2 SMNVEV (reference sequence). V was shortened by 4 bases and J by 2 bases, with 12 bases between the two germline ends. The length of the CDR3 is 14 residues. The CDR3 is CASSWGDSTYEQYF. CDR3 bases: TGTGCCAGCAGTTGGGGGGACTCAACCTACGAGCAGTACTTC.

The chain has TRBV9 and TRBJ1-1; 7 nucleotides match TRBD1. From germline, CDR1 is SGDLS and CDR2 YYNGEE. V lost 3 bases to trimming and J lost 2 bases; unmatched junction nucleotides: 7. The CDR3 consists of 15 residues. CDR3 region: CASSDARGFNTEAFF. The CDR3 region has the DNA TGTGCCAGCAGCGATGCCAGGGGGTTTAACACTGAAGCTTTCTTT.

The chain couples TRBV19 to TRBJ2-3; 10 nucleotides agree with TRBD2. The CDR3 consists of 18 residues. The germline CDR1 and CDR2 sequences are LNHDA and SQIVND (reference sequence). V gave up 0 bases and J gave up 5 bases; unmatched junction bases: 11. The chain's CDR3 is CASSIDLGAGGPGDTQYF. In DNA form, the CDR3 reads TGTGCCAGTAGTATAGATCTAGGAGCGGGAGGGCCGGGAGATACGCAGTATTTT.

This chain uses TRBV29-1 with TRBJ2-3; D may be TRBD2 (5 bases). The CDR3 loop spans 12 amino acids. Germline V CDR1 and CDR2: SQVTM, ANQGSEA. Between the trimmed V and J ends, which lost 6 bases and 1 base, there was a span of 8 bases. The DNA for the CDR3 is TGCAGCGTCGAGGAGGGCACAGATACGCAGTATTTT. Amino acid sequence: CSVEEGTDTQYF.

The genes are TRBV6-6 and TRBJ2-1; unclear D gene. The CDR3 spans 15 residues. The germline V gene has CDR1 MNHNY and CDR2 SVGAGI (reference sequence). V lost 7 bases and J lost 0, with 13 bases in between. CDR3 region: CASNFDSGSYNEQFF. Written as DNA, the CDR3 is TGTGCCAGCAACTTCGACTCTGGCTCCTACAATGAGCAGTTCTTC.

For the CDR3, the DNA is TGTGCCAGCAGCCAAGTGTGGGCAGGGAAGAGTTCACCCCTCCACTTT. This translates into CASSQVWAGKSSPLHF. The chain joins TRBV4-2 to TRBJ1-6, with a tentative D call TRBD1 (5 bases). Trimming took 1 base from V and 9 from J, leaving 16 bases between them. There are 16 residues in the CDR3. Per germline, CDR1 LGHNA and CDR2 YNFKEQ.

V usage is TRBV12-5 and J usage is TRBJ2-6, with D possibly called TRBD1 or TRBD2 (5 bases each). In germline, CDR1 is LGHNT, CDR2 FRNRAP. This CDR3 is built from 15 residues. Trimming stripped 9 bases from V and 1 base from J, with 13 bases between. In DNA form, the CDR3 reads TGTGCTAGGGGGCATTGGGGGTCTGGGGCCAACGTCCTGACTTTC. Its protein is CARGHWGSGANVLTF.

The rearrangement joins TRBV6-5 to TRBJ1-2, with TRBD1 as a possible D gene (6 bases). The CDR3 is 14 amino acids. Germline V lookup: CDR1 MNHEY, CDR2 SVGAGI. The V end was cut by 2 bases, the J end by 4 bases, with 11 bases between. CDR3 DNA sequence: TGTGCCAGCAGTTACGCGGCAGGGGTCTATGGCTACACCTTC. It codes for CASSYAAGVYGYTF.

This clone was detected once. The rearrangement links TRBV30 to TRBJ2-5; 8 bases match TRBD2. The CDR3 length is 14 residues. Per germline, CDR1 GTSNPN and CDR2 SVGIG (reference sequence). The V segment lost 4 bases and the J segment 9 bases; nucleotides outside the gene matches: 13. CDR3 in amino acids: CAWTRGGTSGAQYF. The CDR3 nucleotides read TGTGCCTGGACTCGCGGGGGGACCAGCGGGGCCCAGTACTTC.

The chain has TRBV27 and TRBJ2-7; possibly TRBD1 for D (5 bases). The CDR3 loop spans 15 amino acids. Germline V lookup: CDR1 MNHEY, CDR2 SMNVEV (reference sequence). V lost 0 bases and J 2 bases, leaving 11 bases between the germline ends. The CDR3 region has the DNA TGTGCCAGCAGTTTATCGGTAAGGGGAACCTACGAGCAGTACTTC. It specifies CASSLSVRGTYEQYF.